These 7 T cell receptor beta chains originate from one sample sequenced in a study of blood T cell repertoires in COVID-19. Assay used: immunoSEQ multiplex PCR; TCRdb lists only in-frame clones, some missing. Among approximately 100,000 clones listed, over 85% were seen once. Input material: peripheral blood. These receptors all stem from a human donor with COVID-19, enrolled during active disease. The donor label of this sample is uncertain.

The CDR3 nucleotides read TGTGCCAGCAGCTTAAGGGCCTCCTGGGACTATGGCTACACCTTC. It specifies CASSLRASWDYGYTF. The V call is TRBV7-3, the J call TRBJ1-2; D is ambiguous. The CDR3 is made up of 15 amino acids. The germline V gene encodes CDR1 SGHTA and CDR2 FQGTGA. Trimming removed 1 base from V and 3 bases from J, with 12 bases in between.

This chain uses TRBV6-1 with TRBJ1-2; 10 bases map to TRBD1. V lost 0 bases and J lost 12; bases outside the gene matches: 4. Germline-derived CDR1 and CDR2 are MNHNS and SASEGT. The CDR3 loop spans 13 amino acids. CDR3 region: CASSEAWDRGHTF. The CDR3 DNA is TGTGCCAGCAGTGAAGCTTGGGACAGGGGTCACACCTTC.

The chain is built from TRBV3-1 (or the pseudogene TRBV3-2) and TRBJ2-3, with 7 bases that match TRBD2. The germline V gene has CDR1 LGHDT and CDR2 YNNKEL (reference sequence). CDR3 length: 13 amino acids. The ends lost 4 bases at V and 6 bases at J; junction bases unmatched: 4. This CDR3 is CASSRRDYDTQYF. DNA of the CDR3: TGTGCCAGCAGCCGCCGGGACTATGATACGCAGTATTTT.

The V gene is TRBV27, the J gene TRBJ1-4; D may be TRBD1 (5 bases). V lost 2 bases and J 3 bases, leaving 10 bases between the germline ends. The CDR3 contains 15 residues. Germline-derived CDR1 and CDR2 are MNHEY and SMNVEV (reference sequence). The DNA of the CDR3 is TGTGCCAGCAGTTTAAGGGTAGGGGCTAATGAAAAACTGTTTTTT. It specifies CASSLRVGANEKLFF. The variable domain in full, with the rest retrieved from reference TRBV27 and TRBJ1-4, is EAQVTQNPRYLITVTGKKLTVTCSQNMNHEYMSWYRQDPGLGLRQIYYSMNVEVTDKGDVPEGYKVSRKEKRNFPLILESPSPNQTSLYFCASSLRVGANEKLFFGSGTQLSVL.

The CDR3 DNA sequence: TGTGCCAGCAGCCCGAGTTTCTTCTCCTACAATGAGCAGTTCTTC. This codes for CASSPSFFSYNEQFF. The J gene is TRBJ2-1, the V gene TRBV14; D gene unclear. V dropped 4 bases and J dropped 0 bases, with 10 bases sitting between them. This CDR3 spans 15 amino acids. The germline V gene has CDR1 SGHDN and CDR2 FVKESK.

The chain recombines TRBV6-7 with TRBJ2-2, with 9 bases matching TRBD2. TRBV6-7 is annotated as an ORF whose role is uncertain. This CDR3 has 16 residues. The V gene end was trimmed by 7 bases and the J gene end by 3 bases; junction bases not matched to a gene: 9. As DNA, the CDR3 is TGTGCCAGCAATGGCGGGGGGGCCGAGGACACCGGGGAGCTGTTTTTT. Its translation: CASNGGGAEDTGELFF.

The chain recombines TRBV7-3 with TRBJ2-2; TRBD1 agrees at 9 bases. The CDR3 has 19 amino acids. The trim removed 5 bases at V and 0 bases at J, leaving 13 bases unmatched. Germline values: CDR1 SGHTA, CDR2 FQGTGA. Here the CDR3 reads CASSPSDRGVLANTGELFF. CDR3 bases: TGTGCCAGCAGCCCCTCTGACAGGGGGGTGTTAGCGAACACCGGGGAGCTGTTTTTT.